What follows are 12 T cell receptor beta chains derived from one specimen sequenced in a study of cytomegalovirus exposure and HLA in healthy donors. PCR was performed using 60 Vbeta and 13 Jbeta primers. Libraries were prepared by immunoSEQ multiplex PCR; TCRdb keeps only in-frame clonotypes and omits some of them. The sample lists around 180,000 clones, about three quarters occurring once. The sample was PBMCs. These receptors originate from a woman aged 30 to 39 in good health and CMV-seropositive.

Concerning this clone: This same CDR3 is encoded by further DNA sequences in the sample. The rearrangement uses TRBV5-1 and TRBJ2-1; 11 nucleotides agree with TRBD2. J lost 7 bases, V lost 2 bases, and 5 bases had no gene match. Germline CDR1 and CDR2: SGHRS and YFSETQ. The CDR3 has 15 residues. The CDR3 here is CASSLGLAGGNEQFF. The DNA for the CDR3 is TGCGCCAGCAGCTTAGGGCTAGCGGGGGGAAATGAGCAGTTCTTC.

The chain uses TRBV19 and TRBJ2-1; TRBD1 is a possible D gene (5 bases). The CDR3 sequence is 14 residues long. Trimming took 0 bases from V and 6 from J, leaving 9 bases between them. Germline-derived CDR1 and CDR2 are LNHDA and SQIVND (reference sequence). CDR3 DNA: TGTGCCAGTAGTATAGATAGGGGCTTCAATGAGCAGTTCTTC. It is translated as CASSIDRGFNEQFF.

The rearrangement joins TRBV11-3 to TRBJ1-2; D gene ambiguous. The germline gives CDR1 SGHNT, CDR2 YENEEA. Trimming shortened V by 1 base and J by 4 bases, and 16 bases separated the two germline ends. The CDR3 has 16 amino acids. The CDR3 reads CASSLAPGLGSYGYTF. CDR3 DNA: TGTGCCAGCAGCTTAGCCCCTGGATTGGGGAGCTATGGCTACACCTTC.

This rearrangement joins TRBV30 to TRBJ2-2, with D perhaps matching TRBD2 (5 bases). Trimming pared 2 bases from V and 5 bases from J, leaving 21 bases between. CDR3 size: 17 residues. Germline V gives CDR1 GTSNPN, CDR2 SVGIG (reference sequence). DNA of the CDR3: TGTGCCTGGAGTAGGTCGTATTTGGGGTGGGAGACCGGGGAGCTGTTTTTT. Protein product: CAWSRSYLGWETGELFF.

The chain is built from TRBV4-3 and TRBJ2-5, with D hard to call. Trimming stripped 0 bases from V and 11 bases from J, with 16 bases between. The CDR3 has 14 residues. Germline lookup yields CDR1 LGHNA and CDR2 YSLEER. CDR3 bases: TGCGCCAGCAGCCAAGATTTATCAATGGCCCCTCAGTACTTC. Its translation: CASSQDLSMAPQYF.

The chain links TRBV25-1 to TRBJ2-7, with 7 bases that match TRBD1. The CDR3 is 12 residues long. The germline CDR1 and CDR2 sequences are MGHDK and SYGVNS. Trimming cost V 5 bases and J 7 bases; bases outside gene matches: 5. CDR3 nucleotide sequence: TGTGCCAGCAGTCCACAGGGACAGGAGCAGTACTTC. Translated: CASSPQGQEQYF.

Comments on this clone: Different DNA sequences within this sample yield the same CDR3. V usage is TRBV5-1 and J usage is TRBJ2-7; D might be TRBD1 (6 bases). V gave up 0 bases and J gave up 0 bases, with 16 bases separating them. In germline, CDR1 is SGHRS, CDR2 YFSETQ. The CDR3 has 17 amino acids. The CDR3 region has the DNA TGCGCCAGCAGCTTGGCGAATCAGGGGCCCCTCTCCTACGAGCAGTACTTC. Translating gives CASSLANQGPLSYEQYF.

V and J are TRBV4-2 and TRBJ1-1, with a possible D match to TRBD1 (6 bases). Trimming cost V 4 bases and J 2 bases, with 17 bases left between them. This CDR3 spans 16 amino acids. CDR1 is LGHNA, CDR2 YNFKEQ, per germline. The CDR3 loop reads CASSLMGGGGNTEAFF. The CDR3 DNA reads as TGTGCCAGCAGCCTTATGGGGGGCGGGGGCAACACTGAAGCTTTCTTT.

This clone was counted once. This chain uses TRBV19 with TRBJ2-1; no definite D call. The CDR3 is 12 residues long. Germline CDR1 reads LNHDA; CDR2 reads SQIVND (reference sequence). V lost 6 bases and J lost 7, with 10 bases in between. CDR3 DNA: TGTGCCAGTAGGGGTAGCCCTAATGAGCAGTTCTTC. Encoded protein: CASRGSPNEQFF.

This clone was seen a handful of times. This chain links TRBV28 with TRBJ2-1, with 10 bases lining up with TRBD1. The J segment lost 5 bases and the V segment lost 3 bases, leaving 4 bases of the junction unmatched. The CDR3 extends over 15 amino acids. Germline V lookup: CDR1 MDHEN, CDR2 SYDVKM. CDR3 residues: CASSLGQGIHNEQFF. The CDR3 DNA follows: TGTGCCAGCAGTTTGGGACAGGGGATTCACAATGAGCAGTTCTTC.

The V and J genes are TRBV29-1 and TRBJ1-2, with D possibly matching TRBD1 (5 bases). The germline V gene encodes CDR1 SQVTM and CDR2 ANQGSEA. Trimming cost V 8 bases and J 4 bases, with 17 bases left between them. The CDR3 sequence is 13 residues long. CDR3 in amino acids: CSSILGPGYGYTF. In DNA, the CDR3 is TGCAGCTCCATACTGGGGCCTGGCTATGGCTACACCTTC.

The rearrangement joins TRBV28 to TRBJ2-7; 9 nucleotides line up with TRBD1. The V gene end was trimmed by 6 bases and the J gene end by 4 bases; junction bases not matched to a gene: 10. Germline values: CDR1 MDHEN, CDR2 SYDVKM. The CDR3 runs 15 residues. In DNA form, the CDR3 reads TGTGCCAGCAGCACTCCGGGACAGGGATCTTACGAGCAGTACTTC. Translating it yields CASSTPGQGSYEQYF.